Reported below is one T cell receptor (beta chain). What it binds is unknown. This sample was included in a study of cytomegalovirus exposure and HLA in healthy donors. Points from the study as a whole: As a later analysis showed, a missense DCLRE1C variant was linked to trimming of TCR beta V- and J-genes.

Donors counted as nominally healthy when sampled, yet unrecorded immune exposures were likely. The PCR was carried out with 60 Vbeta primers and 13 Jbeta primers. The data were produced by immunoSEQ multiplex PCR, yet TCRdb's version contains in-frame clones alone and is incomplete. This repertoire includes 140,000 to 150,000 clones. The source is a male donor in good health and CMV-seronegative. The specimen was PBMCs.

DNA of the CDR3: TGCGCCAGCAGCGCTTCGGGACATCGAACTGAAGCTTTCTTT. Protein: CASSASGHRTEAFF. The chain recombines TRBV4-3 with TRBJ1-1; a weak D match, TRBD1 (6 bases). Germline CDR1 is LGHNA and CDR2 is YSLEER. V was clipped by 5 bases and J by 5 bases, with 15 bases between them. The CDR3 runs 14 residues.